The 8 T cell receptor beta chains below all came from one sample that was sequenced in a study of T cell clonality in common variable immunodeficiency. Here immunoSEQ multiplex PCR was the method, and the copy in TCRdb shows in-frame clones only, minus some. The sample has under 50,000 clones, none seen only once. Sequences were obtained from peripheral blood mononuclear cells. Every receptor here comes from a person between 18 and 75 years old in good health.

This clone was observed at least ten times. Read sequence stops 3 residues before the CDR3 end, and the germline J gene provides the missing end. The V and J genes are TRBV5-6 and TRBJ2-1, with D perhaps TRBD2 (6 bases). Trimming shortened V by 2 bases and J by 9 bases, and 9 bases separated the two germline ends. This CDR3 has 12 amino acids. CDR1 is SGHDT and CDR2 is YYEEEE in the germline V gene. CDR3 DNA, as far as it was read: TGTGCCAGCAGCTTCGGGACTGGTGAG. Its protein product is CASSFGTGE. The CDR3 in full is CASSFGTGEQFF.

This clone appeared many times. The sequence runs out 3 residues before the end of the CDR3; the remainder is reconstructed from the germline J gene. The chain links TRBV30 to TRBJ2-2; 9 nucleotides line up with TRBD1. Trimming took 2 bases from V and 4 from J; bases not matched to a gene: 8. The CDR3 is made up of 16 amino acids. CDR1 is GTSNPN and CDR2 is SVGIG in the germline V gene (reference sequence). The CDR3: CAWSFRDRVFTGELFF. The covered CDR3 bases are TGTGCCTGGAGTTTCCGGGACAGGGTGTTCACCGGGGAG.

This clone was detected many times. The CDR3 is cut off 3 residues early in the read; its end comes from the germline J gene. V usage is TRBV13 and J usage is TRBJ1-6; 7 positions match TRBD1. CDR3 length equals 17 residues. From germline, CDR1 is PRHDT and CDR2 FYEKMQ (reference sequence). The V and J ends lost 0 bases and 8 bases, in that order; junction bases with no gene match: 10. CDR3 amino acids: CASSLGMVDRLDSPLHF. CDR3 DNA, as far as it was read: TGTGCCAGCAGCTTAGGCATGGTGGACAGGCTGGATTCACCC.

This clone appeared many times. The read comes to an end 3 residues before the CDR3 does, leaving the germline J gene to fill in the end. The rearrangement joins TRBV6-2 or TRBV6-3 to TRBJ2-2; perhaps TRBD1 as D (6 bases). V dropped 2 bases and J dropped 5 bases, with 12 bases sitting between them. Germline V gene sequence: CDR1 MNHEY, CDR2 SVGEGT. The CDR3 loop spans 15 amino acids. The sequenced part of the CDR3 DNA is TGTGCCAGCAGTTACGGGCAGGGGTGGACCGGGGAG. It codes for CASSYGQGWTGE. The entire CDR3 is CASSYGQGWTGELFF.

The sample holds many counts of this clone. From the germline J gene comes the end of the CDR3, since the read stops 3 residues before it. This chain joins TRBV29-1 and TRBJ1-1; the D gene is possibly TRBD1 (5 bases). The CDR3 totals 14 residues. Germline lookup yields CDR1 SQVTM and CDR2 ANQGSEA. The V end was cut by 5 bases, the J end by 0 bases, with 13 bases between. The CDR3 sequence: CSVSLGGLNTEAFF. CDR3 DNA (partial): TGCAGCGTTTCCCTGGGGGGTTTGAACACTGAA.

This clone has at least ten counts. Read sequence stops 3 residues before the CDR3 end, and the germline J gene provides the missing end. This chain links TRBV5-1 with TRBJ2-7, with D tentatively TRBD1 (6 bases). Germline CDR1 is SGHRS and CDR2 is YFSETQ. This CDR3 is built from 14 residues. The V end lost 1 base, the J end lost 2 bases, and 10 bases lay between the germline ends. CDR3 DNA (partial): TGCGCCAGCAGCTTGTCGGCAGGGGCCTACGAG. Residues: CASSLSAGAYE. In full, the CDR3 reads CASSLSAGAYEQYF.

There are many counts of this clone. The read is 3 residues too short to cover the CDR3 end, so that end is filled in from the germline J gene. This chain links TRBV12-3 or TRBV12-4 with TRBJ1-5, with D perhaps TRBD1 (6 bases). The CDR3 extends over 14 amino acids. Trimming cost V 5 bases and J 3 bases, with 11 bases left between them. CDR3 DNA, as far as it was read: TGTGCCAGCAGTCAGACAGGAATCAATCAGCCC. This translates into CASSQTGINQP. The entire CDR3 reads CASSQTGINQPQHF.

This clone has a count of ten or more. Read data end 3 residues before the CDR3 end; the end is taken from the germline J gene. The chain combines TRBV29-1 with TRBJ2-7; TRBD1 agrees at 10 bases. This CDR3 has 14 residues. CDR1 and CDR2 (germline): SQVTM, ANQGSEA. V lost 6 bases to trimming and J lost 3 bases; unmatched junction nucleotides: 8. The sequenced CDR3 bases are TGCAGCGTCGTAAACCGGGACAGGGGCTACGAG. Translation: CSVVNRDRGYE. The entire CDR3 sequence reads CSVVNRDRGYEQYF.